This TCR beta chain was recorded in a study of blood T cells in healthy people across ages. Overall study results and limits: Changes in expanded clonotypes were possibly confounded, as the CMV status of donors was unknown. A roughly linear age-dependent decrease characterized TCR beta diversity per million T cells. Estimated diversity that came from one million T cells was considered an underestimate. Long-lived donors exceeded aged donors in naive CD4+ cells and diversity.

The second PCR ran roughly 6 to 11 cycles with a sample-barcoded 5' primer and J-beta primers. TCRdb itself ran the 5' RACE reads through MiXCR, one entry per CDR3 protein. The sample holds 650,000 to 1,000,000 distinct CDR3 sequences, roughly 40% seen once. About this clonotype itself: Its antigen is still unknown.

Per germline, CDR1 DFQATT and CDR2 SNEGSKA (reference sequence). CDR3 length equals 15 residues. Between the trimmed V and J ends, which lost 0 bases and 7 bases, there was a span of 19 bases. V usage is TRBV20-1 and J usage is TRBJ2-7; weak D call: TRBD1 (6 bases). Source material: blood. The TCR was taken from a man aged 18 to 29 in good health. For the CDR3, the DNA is TGCAGTGCTAGAGATGCGGACAGAGGCTACAATGAGCAGTACTTC. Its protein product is CSARDADRGYNEQYF.